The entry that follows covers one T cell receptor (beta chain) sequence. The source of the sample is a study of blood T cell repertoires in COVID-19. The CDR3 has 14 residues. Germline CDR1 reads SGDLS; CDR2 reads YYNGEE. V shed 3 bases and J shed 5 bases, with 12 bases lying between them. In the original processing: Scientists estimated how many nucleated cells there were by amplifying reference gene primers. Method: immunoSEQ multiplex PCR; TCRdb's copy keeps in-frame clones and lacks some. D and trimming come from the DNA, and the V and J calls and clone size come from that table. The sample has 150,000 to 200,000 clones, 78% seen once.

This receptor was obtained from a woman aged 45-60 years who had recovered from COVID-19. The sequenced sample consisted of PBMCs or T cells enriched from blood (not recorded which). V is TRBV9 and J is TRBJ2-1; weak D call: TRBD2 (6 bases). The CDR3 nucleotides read TGTGCCAGCAGCGCCACGGGAGTTCACAATGAGCAGTTCTTC. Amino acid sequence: CASSATGVHNEQFF. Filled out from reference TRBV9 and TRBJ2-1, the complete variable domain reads DSGVTQTPKHLITATGQRVTLRCSPRSGDLSVYWYQQSLDQGLQFLIQYYNGEERAKGNILERFSAQQFPDLHSELNLSSLELGDSALYFCASSATGVHNEQFFGPGTRLTVL.